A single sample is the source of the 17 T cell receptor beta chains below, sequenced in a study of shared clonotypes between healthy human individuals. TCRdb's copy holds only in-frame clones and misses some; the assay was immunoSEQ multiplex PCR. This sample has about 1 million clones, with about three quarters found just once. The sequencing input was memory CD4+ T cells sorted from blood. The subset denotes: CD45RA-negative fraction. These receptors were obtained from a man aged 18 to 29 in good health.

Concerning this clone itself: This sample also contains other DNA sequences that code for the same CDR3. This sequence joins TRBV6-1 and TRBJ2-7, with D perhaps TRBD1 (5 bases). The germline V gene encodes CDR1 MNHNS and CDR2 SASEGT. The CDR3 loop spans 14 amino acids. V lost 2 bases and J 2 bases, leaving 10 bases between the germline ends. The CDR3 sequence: CASSESQGAYEQYF. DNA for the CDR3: TGTGCCAGCAGTGAAAGTCAGGGCGCCTACGAGCAGTACTTC.

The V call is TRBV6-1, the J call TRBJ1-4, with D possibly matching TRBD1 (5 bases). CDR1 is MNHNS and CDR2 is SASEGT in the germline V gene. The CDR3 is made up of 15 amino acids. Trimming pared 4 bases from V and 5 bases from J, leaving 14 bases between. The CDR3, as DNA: TGTGCCAGCAGTGCCCAGGGTAAAGTAAATGAAAAACTGTTTTTT. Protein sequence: CASSAQGKVNEKLFF.

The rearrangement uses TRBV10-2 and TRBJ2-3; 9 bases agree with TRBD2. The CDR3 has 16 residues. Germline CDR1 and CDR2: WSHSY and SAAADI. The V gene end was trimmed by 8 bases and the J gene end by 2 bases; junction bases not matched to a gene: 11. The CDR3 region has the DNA TGCGCCAGCGGGGGGGAACTAGCGGGCTTCACAGATACGCAGTATTTT. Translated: CASGGELAGFTDTQYF.

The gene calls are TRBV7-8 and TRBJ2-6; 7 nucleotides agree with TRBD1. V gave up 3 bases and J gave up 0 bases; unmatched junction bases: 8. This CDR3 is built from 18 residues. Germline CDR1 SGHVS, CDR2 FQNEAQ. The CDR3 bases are TGTGCCAGCAGCTTTCTTACAGGGGCGCTCTCTGGGGCCAACGTCCTGACTTTC. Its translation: CASSFLTGALSGANVLTF.

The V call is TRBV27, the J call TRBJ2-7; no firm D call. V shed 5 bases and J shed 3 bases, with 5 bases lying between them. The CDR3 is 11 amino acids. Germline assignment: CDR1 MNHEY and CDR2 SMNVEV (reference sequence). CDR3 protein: CASSPDYEQYF. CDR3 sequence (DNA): TGTGCCAGCAGTCCAGACTACGAGCAGTACTTC.

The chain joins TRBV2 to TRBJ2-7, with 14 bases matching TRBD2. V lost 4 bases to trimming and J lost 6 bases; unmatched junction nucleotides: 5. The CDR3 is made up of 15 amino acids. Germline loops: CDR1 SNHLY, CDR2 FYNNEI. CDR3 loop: CASSGLAGGPSEQYF. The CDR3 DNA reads TGTGCCAGCAGTGGACTAGCGGGAGGGCCATCCGAGCAGTACTTC.

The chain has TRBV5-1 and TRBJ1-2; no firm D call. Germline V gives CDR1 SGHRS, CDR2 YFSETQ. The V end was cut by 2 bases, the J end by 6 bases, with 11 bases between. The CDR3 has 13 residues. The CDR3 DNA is TGCGCCAGCAGCTTAGGGATGGCGAATGGCTACACCTTC. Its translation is CASSLGMANGYTF.

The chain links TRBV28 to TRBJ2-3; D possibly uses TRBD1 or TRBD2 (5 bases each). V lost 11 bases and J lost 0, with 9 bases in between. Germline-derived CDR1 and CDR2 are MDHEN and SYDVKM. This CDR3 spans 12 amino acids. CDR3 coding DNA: TGTGCCGTCGGGGCGAGCACAGATACGCAGTATTTT. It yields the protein CAVGASTDTQYF.

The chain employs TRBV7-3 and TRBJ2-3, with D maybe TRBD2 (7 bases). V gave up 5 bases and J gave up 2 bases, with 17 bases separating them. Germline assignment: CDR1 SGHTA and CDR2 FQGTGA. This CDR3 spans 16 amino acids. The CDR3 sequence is CASSNPERGHTDTQYF. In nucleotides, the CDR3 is TGTGCCAGCAGCAACCCGGAGCGGGGACACACAGATACGCAGTATTTT.

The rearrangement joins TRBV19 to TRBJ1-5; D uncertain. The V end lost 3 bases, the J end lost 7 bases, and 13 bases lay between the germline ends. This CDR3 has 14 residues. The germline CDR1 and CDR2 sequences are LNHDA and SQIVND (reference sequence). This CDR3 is CASSIVGLGQPQHF. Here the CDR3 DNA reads TGTGCCAGTAGTATCGTCGGCCTGGGGCAGCCCCAGCATTTT.

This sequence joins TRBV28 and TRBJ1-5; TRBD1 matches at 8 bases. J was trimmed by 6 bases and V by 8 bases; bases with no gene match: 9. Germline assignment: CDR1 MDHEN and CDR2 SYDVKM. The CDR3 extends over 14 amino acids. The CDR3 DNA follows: TGTGCCAGCGAACAGGGGGTTGGGACTCAGCCCCAGCATTTT. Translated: CASEQGVGTQPQHF.

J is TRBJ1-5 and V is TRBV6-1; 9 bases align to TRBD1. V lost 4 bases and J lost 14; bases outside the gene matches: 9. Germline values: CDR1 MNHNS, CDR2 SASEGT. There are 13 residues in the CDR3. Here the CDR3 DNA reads TGTGCCAGCAGTGCTATTTTACAGGGGGCGAAGCATTTT. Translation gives CASSAILQGAKHF.

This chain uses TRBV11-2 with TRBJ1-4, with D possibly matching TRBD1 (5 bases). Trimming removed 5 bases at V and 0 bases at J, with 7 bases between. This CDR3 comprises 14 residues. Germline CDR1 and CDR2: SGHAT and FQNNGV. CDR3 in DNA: TGTGCCAGCAGCCCGGGACCAACTAATGAAAAACTGTTTTTT. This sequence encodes CASSPGPTNEKLFF.

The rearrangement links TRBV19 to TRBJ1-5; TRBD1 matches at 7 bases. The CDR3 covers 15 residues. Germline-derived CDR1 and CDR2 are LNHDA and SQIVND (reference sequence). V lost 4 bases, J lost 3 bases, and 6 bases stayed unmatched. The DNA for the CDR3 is TGTGCCAGTAGTACCCGGGGGACAGTCAATCAGCCCCAGCATTTT. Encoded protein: CASSTRGTVNQPQHF.

The CDR3 nucleotides read TGTGCCAGCAGCTCCCTGGCAGCGTATATCTTCGGCGTAAACACTGAAGCTTTCTTT. Residues: CASSSLAAYIFGVNTEAFF. The rearrangement uses TRBV5-6 and TRBJ1-1; no reliable D call. Germline CDR1 and CDR2: SGHDT and YYEEEE. The CDR3 runs 19 residues. With 3 bases removed from V and 2 bases from J, the gap between germline ends came to 26 bases.

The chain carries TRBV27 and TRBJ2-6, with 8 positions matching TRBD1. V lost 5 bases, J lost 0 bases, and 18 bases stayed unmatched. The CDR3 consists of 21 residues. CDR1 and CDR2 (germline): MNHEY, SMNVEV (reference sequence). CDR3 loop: CASSPRGAGGHIYSGANVLTF. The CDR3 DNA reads TGTGCCAGCAGTCCAAGGGGAGCAGGGGGCCATATTTACTCTGGGGCCAACGTCCTGACTTTC. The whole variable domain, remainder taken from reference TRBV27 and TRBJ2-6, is EAQVTQNPRYLITVTGKKLTVTCSQNMNHEYMSWYRQDPGLGLRQIYYSMNVEVTDKGDVPEGYKVSRKEKRNFPLILESPSPNQTSLYFCASSPRGAGGHIYSGANVLTFGAGSRLTVL.

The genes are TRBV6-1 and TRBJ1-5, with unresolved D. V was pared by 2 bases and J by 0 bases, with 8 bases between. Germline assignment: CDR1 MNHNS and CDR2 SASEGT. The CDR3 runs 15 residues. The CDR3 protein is CASSESSFSNQPQHF. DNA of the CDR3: TGTGCCAGCAGTGAATCTTCCTTTAGCAATCAGCCCCAGCATTTT.